This T cell receptor beta chain was found in a study of shared clonotypes between healthy human individuals. Study-level background: For every donor, three CD4 naive, three CD4 memory, two CD8 naive and one CD8 memory plates were used.

Using about 0.2 ug DNA, approximately 27,000 T cell genomes, the sorted-subset replicate PCRs were run. Original analysis: Junction-only immunoSEQ data arrived without quality scores, meaning filtering differed. The assay was immunoSEQ multiplex PCR, and TCRdb's table has in-frame clones only and misses some. V and J calls and clone size are given by that table; D and trimming were obtained from the DNA. Of roughly 1.5 million clones listed, around 98% are singletons. CDR1 is SQVTM, CDR2 ANQGSEA, per germline. CDR3 length: 17 amino acids. V gave up 4 bases and J gave up 1 base; unmatched junction bases: 12. This clone is a singleton in its sample. Its antigen is undetermined. Broader study findings: It was the non-shared clonotypes that had lower generation probabilities than clonotypes shared by all four donors.

The sequence was obtained from a young man in good health. Sequencing used naive CD4+ T cells sorted from blood. Stated subset: CD45RA+ positively selected. The V gene is TRBV29-1, the J gene TRBJ2-3; TRBD2 aligns across 9 bases. The CDR3 DNA is TGCAGCGTTGTGAGTGCCCAGACTAGCGGACGCACAGATACGCAGTATTTT. This codes for CSVVSAQTSGRTDTQYF.